This entry is about one TCR beta chain. Its antigen is undetermined. These data come from a study of graft-versus-host responses after intestinal transplantation. Clones were sequenced by immunoSEQ multiplex PCR, and TCRdb holds only the in-frame ones, with some missing. The sample lists around 89,000 clones; around 90% were seen once. After removal of 4 bases from V and 3 bases from J, the junction contained 15 bases not matched to a gene. The V gene's germline CDR1 is SGHVS and CDR2 FNYEAQ. The CDR3 spans 17 residues. This chain joins TRBV7-6 and TRBJ2-7; TRBD2 matches at 7 bases. The material sequenced was unstimulated CD8+ T cells sorted from spleen or lymph node cells, taken before transplant. This TCR was recovered from a human donor who was the organ donor for an intestinal transplant. CDR3 sequence: CASSYGQGRVSIYEQYF. The CDR3 coding sequence is TGTGCCAGCAGCTACGGACAAGGGAGGGTCTCCATCTACGAGCAGTACTTC.